A single sample gave rise to the 4 T cell receptor beta chains below, sequenced in a study of glioma-infiltrating T cells. Amplification of TCR alpha and beta CDR3 regions from RNA used iRepertoire nested multiplex PCR. One entry per CDR3 protein results from TCRdb running MiXCR on the multiplex PCR reads. The sample yields around 140,000 distinct CDR3 sequences, roughly 43% seen once. Source material: glioma tissue, nonneoplastic brain tissue, or PBMCs (not recorded which). These receptors were taken from a human donor with low-grade glioma or glioblastoma, undergoing nonglioma brain surgery, or in good health (not recorded which).

V usage is TRBV7-2 and J usage is TRBJ1-1; perhaps TRBD1 as D (6 bases). Between the trimmed V and J ends, which lost 6 bases and 0 bases, there was a span of 8 bases. The germline V gene encodes CDR1 SGHTA and CDR2 FQGNSA. CDR3 length equals 13 residues. Here the CDR3 DNA reads TGTGCCAGCAGGGACAGCCTGAACACTGAAGCTTTCTTT. Its translation: CASRDSLNTEAFF.

This clonotype has more than one count but fewer than ten. This chain joins TRBV27 and TRBJ1-5; TRBD1 might be the D (5 bases). Germline V gene data show CDR1 as MNHEY and CDR2 as SMNVEV (reference sequence). Trimming shortened V by 6 bases and J by 4 bases, and 10 bases separated the two germline ends. The CDR3 has 13 amino acids. CDR3 sequence reads: CASSGTANQPQHF. The DNA for the CDR3 is TGTGCCAGCAGCGGGACGGCTAATCAGCCCCAGCATTTT.

This clonotype was observed a handful of times. CDR3 sequence reads: CASSPRAGRASDTQYF. The CDR3 nucleotides read TGTGCCAGCAGCCCGAGAGCGGGGAGGGCCTCAGATACGCAGTATTTT. This chain uses TRBV7-2 with TRBJ2-3, with 7 positions matching TRBD2. The CDR3 has 16 amino acids. V lost 5 bases, J lost 4 bases, and 12 bases stayed unmatched. Germline V gives CDR1 SGHTA, CDR2 FQGNSA. The whole variable domain, remainder taken from reference TRBV7-2 and TRBJ2-3, is GAGVSQSPSNKVTEKGKDVELRCDPISGHTALYWYRQSLGQGLEFLIYFQGNSAPDKSGLPSDRFSAERTGGSVSTLTIQRTQQEDSAVYLCASSPRAGRASDTQYFGPGTRLTVL.

The chain is built from TRBV6-1 and TRBJ2-5; D unresolved. Germline V gene sequence: CDR1 MNHNS, CDR2 SASEGT. The length of the CDR3 is 13 residues. V lost 4 bases, J lost 4 bases, and 10 bases lay in between. Here the CDR3 DNA reads TGTGCCAGCAGTGGGACCGCGCCAGAGACCCAGTACTTC. This codes for CASSGTAPETQYF.